This TCR beta chain was identified during a study of OX40 agonist ivuxolimab in advanced cancers. Study information: Under the entry rules, prior anti-PD-1, anti-PD-L1 or anti-CTLA-4 therapy was allowed, and about 40% had some. Study-level points and caveats: Blood T cells, both CD4+ and CD8+, expanded clonally by week 6 at 0.1 to 3.0 mg/kg.

Comment on this clone: Its cognate antigen is unknown.

Autoimmune disease history or systemic immunosuppression was exclusionary. This table comes from immunoSEQ multiplex PCR, and its TCRdb copy is limited to in-frame clones, with some not included. The data contain about 50,000 clones, around 93% of them singletons. Per germline, CDR1 MDHEN and CDR2 SYDVKM. Trimming stripped 3 bases from V and 4 bases from J, with 14 bases between. This CDR3 is 15 amino acids long. The sample here was CD4+ or CD8+ T cells sorted from blood, taken in a trial of the OX40 agonist ivuxolimab. This rearrangement joins TRBV28 to TRBJ2-3, with D tentatively TRBD1 or TRBD2 (5 bases each). This sequence was found in an adult with an advanced solid tumor such as melanoma, head and neck, liver or kidney cancer. The CDR3 loop is CASSFFRGPADTQYF. CDR3 in DNA: TGTGCCAGCAGTTTTTTTAGGGGACCCGCAGATACGCAGTATTTT.